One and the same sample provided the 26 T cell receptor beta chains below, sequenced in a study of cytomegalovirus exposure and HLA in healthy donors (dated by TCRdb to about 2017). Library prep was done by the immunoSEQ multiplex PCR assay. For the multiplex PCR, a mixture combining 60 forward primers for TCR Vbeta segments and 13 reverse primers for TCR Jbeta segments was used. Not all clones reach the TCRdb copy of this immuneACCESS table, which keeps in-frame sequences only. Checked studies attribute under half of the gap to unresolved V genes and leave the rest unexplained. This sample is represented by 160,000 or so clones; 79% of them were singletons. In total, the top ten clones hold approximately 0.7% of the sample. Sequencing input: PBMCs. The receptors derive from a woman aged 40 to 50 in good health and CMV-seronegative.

The CDR3, as DNA: TGTGCCAGCAGCTCTGAGGGGGACCTGGTTATCAAGCAGTACTTC. It yields the protein CASSSEGDLVIKQYF. J is TRBJ2-7 and V is TRBV7-9; TRBD1 is a possible D gene (6 bases). V gave up 4 bases and J gave up 8 bases, with 21 bases separating them. CDR3 length equals 15 residues. Per germline, CDR1 SEHNR and CDR2 FQNEAQ (reference sequence).

The CDR3 loop reads CASSQIQGAGTEAFF. The CDR3 DNA reads as TGTGCCAGCAGCCAGATCCAGGGGGCAGGCACTGAAGCTTTCTTT. The chain has TRBV7-9 and TRBJ1-1, with 8 bases matching TRBD1. The junction had 9 bases not matched to a gene; V was cut back by 5 bases and J by 4 bases. Germline CDR1 and CDR2: SEHNR and FQNEAQ (reference sequence). The CDR3 loop spans 15 amino acids.

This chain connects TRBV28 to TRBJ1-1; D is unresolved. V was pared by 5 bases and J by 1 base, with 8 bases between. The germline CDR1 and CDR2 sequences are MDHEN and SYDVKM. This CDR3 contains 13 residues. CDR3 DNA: TGTGCCAGCAGTCCTAACCCGAACACTGAAGCTTTCTTT. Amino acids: CASSPNPNTEAFF.

The CDR3 is CASSYGLAGGETQYF. The DNA for the CDR3 is TGTGCCAGCAGCTACGGACTAGCGGGTGGAGAGACCCAGTACTTC. The rearrangement uses TRBV14 and TRBJ2-5; 11 bases match TRBD2. The CDR3 totals 15 residues. The junction had 6 bases not matched to a gene; V was cut back by 5 bases and J by 4 bases. Germline V lookup: CDR1 SGHDN, CDR2 FVKESK.

CDR3 sequence (DNA): TGTGCCAGCAGCTTAGGGGGAAGGGGGCTGTCTGGGGCCAACGTCCTGACTTTC. Translated: CASSLGGRGLSGANVLTF. The rearrangement uses TRBV11-3 and TRBJ2-6; TRBD1 aligns across 7 bases. Per germline, CDR1 SGHNT and CDR2 YENEEA. This CDR3 is built from 18 residues. The ends lost 1 base at V and 1 base at J; junction bases unmatched: 7.

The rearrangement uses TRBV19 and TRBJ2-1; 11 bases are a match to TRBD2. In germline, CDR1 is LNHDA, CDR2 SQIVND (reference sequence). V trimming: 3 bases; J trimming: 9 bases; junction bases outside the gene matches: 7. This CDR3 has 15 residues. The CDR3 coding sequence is TGTGCCAGTAGTATTTTACTAGCGGGAGTTACTGAGCAGTTCTTC. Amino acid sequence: CASSILLAGVTEQFF.

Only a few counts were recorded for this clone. CDR3 sequence (DNA): TGTGCCAGCAGCGCAGGGGGCGTAGGGGAAGCTTTCTTT. Amino acid sequence: CASSAGGVGEAFF. J is TRBJ1-1 and V is TRBV9; 8 positions agree with TRBD1. The V gene end was trimmed by 3 bases and the J gene end by 8 bases; junction bases not matched to a gene: 6. The germline gives CDR1 SGDLS, CDR2 YYNGEE. This CDR3 spans 13 amino acids.

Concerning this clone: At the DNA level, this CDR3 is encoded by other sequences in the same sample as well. CDR3 sequence reads: CASSVSGTDTQYF. The CDR3 coding sequence is TGTGCCAGCAGCGTATCAGGCACAGATACGCAGTATTTT. This sequence joins TRBV9 and TRBJ2-3; D not certain. V was clipped by 1 base and J by 1 base, with 4 bases between them. This CDR3 is built from 13 residues. In germline, CDR1 is SGDLS, CDR2 YYNGEE.

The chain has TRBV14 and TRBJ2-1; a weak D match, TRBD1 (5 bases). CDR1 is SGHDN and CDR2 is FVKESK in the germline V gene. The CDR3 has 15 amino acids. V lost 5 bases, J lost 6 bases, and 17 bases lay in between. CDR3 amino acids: CASSEVQGLINEQFF. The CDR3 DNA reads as TGTGCCAGCAGCGAGGTGCAGGGCCTGATCAATGAGCAGTTCTTC.

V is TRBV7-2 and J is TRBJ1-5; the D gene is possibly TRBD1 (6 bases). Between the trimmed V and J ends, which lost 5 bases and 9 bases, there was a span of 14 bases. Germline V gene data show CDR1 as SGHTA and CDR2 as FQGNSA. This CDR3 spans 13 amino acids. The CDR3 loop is CASSPRGAGPQHF. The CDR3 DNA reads TGTGCCAGCAGCCCCAGGGGAGCCGGGCCCCAGCATTTT.

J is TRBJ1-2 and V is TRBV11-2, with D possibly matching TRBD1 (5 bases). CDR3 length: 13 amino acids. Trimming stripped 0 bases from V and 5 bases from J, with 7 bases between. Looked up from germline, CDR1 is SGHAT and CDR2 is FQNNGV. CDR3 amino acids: CASSLDRQYGYTF. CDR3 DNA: TGTGCCAGCAGCTTAGATCGACAGTATGGCTACACCTTC.

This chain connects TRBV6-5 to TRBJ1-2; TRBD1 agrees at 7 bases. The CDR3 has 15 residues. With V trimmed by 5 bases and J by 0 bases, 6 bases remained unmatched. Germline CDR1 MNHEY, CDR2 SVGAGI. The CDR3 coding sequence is TGTGCCAGCAGTAACCGACAGGGCCCTAACTATGGCTACACCTTC. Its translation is CASSNRQGPNYGYTF.

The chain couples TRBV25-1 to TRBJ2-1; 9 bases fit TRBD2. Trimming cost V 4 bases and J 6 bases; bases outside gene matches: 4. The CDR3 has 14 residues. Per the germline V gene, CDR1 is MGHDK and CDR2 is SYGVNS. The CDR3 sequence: CASSVAGVGNEQFF. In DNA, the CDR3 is TGTGCCAGCAGTGTAGCGGGAGTGGGCAATGAGCAGTTCTTC.

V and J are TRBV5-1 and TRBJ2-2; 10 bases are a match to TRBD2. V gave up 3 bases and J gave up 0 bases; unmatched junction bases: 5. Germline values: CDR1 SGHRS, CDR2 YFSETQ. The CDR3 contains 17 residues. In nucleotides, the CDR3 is TGCGCCAGCAGCTATCAACTAGCGGGGACGAACACCGGGGAGCTGTTTTTT. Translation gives CASSYQLAGTNTGELFF.

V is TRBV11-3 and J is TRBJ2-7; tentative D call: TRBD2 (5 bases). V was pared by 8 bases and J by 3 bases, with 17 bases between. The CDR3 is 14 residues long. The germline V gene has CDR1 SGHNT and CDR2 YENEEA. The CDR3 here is CASGRAVRDYEQYF. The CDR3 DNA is TGTGCCAGCGGCCGGGCCGTTCGGGACTACGAGCAGTACTTC.

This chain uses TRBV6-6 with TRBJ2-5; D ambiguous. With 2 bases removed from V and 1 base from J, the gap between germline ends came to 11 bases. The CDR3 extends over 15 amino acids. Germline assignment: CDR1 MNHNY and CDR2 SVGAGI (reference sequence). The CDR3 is CASSYGQAGQETQYF. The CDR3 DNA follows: TGTGCCAGCAGTTACGGTCAGGCCGGCCAAGAGACCCAGTACTTC.

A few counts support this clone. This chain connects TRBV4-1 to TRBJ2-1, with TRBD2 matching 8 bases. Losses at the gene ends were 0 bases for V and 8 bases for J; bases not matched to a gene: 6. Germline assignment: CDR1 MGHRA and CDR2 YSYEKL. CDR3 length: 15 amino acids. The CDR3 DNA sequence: TGCGCCAGCAGCCAAGAAGGACTAGCAGAAGATGAGCAGTTCTTC. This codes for CASSQEGLAEDEQFF.

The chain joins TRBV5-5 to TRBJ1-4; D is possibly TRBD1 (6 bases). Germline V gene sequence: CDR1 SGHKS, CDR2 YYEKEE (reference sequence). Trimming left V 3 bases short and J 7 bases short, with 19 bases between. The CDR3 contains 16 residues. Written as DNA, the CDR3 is TGTGCCAGCAGCTACACTACGGGCCTAGGGGGTGAAAAACTGTTTTTT. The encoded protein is CASSYTTGLGGEKLFF.

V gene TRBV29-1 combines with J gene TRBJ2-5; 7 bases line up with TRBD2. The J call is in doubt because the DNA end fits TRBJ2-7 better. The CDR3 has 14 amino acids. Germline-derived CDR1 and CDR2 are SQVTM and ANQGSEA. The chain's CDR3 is CSVGELGGGYEQYF. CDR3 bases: TGCAGCGTTGGAGAGTTGGGGGGGGGCTACGAGCAGTACTTC.

The CDR3 DNA follows: TGTGCCAGTAGTATACTGTTTAGCAATCAGCCCCAGCATTTT. The encoded protein is CASSILFSNQPQHF. The V call is TRBV19, the J call TRBJ1-5; D is uncertain. The V end was cut by 2 bases, the J end by 0 bases, with 5 bases between. The CDR3 contains 14 residues. Per the germline V gene, CDR1 is LNHDA and CDR2 is SQIVND (reference sequence).

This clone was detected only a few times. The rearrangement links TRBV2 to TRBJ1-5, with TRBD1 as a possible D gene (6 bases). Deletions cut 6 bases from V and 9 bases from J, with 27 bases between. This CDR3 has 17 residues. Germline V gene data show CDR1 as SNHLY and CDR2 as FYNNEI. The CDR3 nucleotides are TGTGCCAGCAGCGGCCATGGTTCCGGGGGGGCGGTTGGGCCCCAGCATTTT. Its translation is CASSGHGSGGAVGPQHF. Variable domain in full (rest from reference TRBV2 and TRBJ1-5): EPEVTQTPSHQVTQMGQEVILRCVPISNHLYFYWYRQILGQKVEFLVSFYNNEISEKSEIFDDQFSVERPDGSNFTLKIRSTKLEDSAMYFCASSGHGSGGAVGPQHFGDGTRLSIL.

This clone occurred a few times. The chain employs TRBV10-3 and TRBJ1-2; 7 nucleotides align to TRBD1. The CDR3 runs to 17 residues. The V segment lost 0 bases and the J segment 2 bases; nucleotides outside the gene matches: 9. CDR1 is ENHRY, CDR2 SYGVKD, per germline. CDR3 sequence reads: CAISESDRPLSNYGYTF. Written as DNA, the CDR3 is TGTGCCATCAGTGAGTCGGACAGGCCCTTGTCCAACTATGGCTACACCTTC.

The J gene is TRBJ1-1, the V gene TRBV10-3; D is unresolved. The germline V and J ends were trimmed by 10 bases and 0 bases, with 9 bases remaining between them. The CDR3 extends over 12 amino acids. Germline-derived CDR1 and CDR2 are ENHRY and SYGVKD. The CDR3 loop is CASGQLNTEAFF. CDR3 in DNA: TGTGCCAGCGGTCAGTTGAACACTGAAGCTTTCTTT.

For the CDR3, the DNA is TGTGCCAGCAGCTTATGGGGAGATCAGCCCCAGCATTTT. It codes for CASSLWGDQPQHF. The chain links TRBV7-9 to TRBJ1-5, with D unresolved. Per the germline V gene, CDR1 is SEHNR and CDR2 is FQNEAQ (reference sequence). The CDR3 is 13 residues long. V was clipped by 2 bases and J by 5 bases, with 7 bases between them.

CDR3 amino acids: CASSLLDRVETQYF. CDR3 in DNA: TGTGCCAGCAGCTTACTAGACAGGGTAGAGACCCAGTACTTC. The V gene is TRBV7-8, the J gene TRBJ2-5; 7 nucleotides line up with TRBD1. The CDR3 loop spans 14 amino acids. J gave up 4 bases and V 2 bases, and 4 bases lay outside the gene matches. In germline, CDR1 is SGHVS, CDR2 FQNEAQ. The variable domain in full, with the rest retrieved from reference TRBV7-8 and TRBJ2-5, is GAGVSQSPRYKVAKRGQDVALRCDPISGHVSLFWYQQALGQGPEFLTYFQNEAQLDKSGLPSDRFFAERPEGSVSTLKIQRTQQEDSAVYLCASSLLDRVETQYFGPGTRLLVL.

The CDR3 here is CAWSLDRGTYGEAFF. In nucleotides, the CDR3 is TGTGCCTGGAGTCTGGACAGGGGGACGTATGGTGAAGCTTTCTTT. The V and J genes are TRBV30 and TRBJ1-1; 10 nucleotides align to TRBD1. The V segment lost 2 bases and the J segment 7 bases; nucleotides outside the gene matches: 10. Germline lookup yields CDR1 GTSNPN and CDR2 SVGIG (reference sequence). This CDR3 has 15 amino acids.